The clone carrying this T cell receptor beta chain has at least ten counts. Its antigen is undetermined. TCRdb re-called the PCR reads via MiXCR. The table records tens of thousands of clones, 36% of them present only once. This sample was taken from a study of metastatic and nonmetastatic thyroid tumors. Study-level results: Compared with benign nodules, malignant thyroid tumors were reported to have significantly higher TCR beta diversity in both blood and tumor.

All patients were untreated before thyroid surgery. The CDR3 contains 12 residues. V was shortened by 5 bases and J by 6 bases, with 8 bases between the two germline ends. Germline CDR1 is DFQATT and CDR2 is SNEGSKA (reference sequence). The sample taken for sequencing was blood. This receptor was identified in a male donor with papillary thyroid cancer or a benign thyroid nodule (not recorded which). Some clones in this sample may be carry-over from other donors' samples. The chain employs TRBV20-1 and TRBJ1-6, with unresolved D. The CDR3 here is CSASGPNSPLHF. In DNA, the CDR3 is TGCAGTGCTTCCGGGCCTAATTCACCCCTCCACTTT.